These 25 T cell receptor beta chains were sequenced from one sample in a study of T cell changes during pregnancy in multiple sclerosis. Some clones are missing from TCRdb's copy, which holds only in-frame ones; the method was immunoSEQ multiplex PCR. The sample comprises almost 50,000 clones, around 93% of which are singletons, and about 9.4% rests with the top ten. This specimen was CD8+ T cells from peripheral blood mononuclear cells, taken after pregnancy. These receptors came from a female donor with multiple sclerosis, enrolled in a pregnancy study.

This CDR3 reads CASSFGLTAYEQYF. The CDR3 nucleotides read TGTGCCAGCAGCTTTGGACTAACAGCCTACGAGCAGTACTTC. The J gene is TRBJ2-7, the V gene TRBV11-2, with D possibly being TRBD2 (6 bases). With 3 bases removed from V and 2 bases from J, the gap between germline ends came to 11 bases. The CDR3 runs 14 residues. CDR1 is SGHAT and CDR2 is FQNNGV in the germline V gene.

This clone was observed once. V and J are TRBV27 and TRBJ1-1; TRBD1 is a possible D gene (5 bases). This CDR3 region has 14 residues. V lost 3 bases and J lost 3, with 11 bases in between. CDR1 MNHEY and CDR2 SMNVEV come from the germline V gene (reference sequence). The CDR3 protein is CASSLGGEDTEAFF. The CDR3 region has the DNA TGTGCCAGCAGTTTGGGAGGGGAGGACACTGAAGCTTTCTTT.

The chain recombines TRBV6-1 with TRBJ1-5; 9 bases agree with TRBD1. This CDR3 has 14 residues. The germline CDR1 and CDR2 sequences are MNHNS and SASEGT. Trimming removed 3 bases from V and 5 bases from J; junction bases left unmatched: 2. CDR3 coding DNA: TGTGCCAGCAGTGACGACAGGGGGGATCAGCCCCAGCATTTT. Protein sequence: CASSDDRGDQPQHF.

This clone showed up just once. This rearrangement joins TRBV7-9 to TRBJ1-1, with 8 bases matching TRBD1. CDR3 length: 16 amino acids. The germline gives CDR1 SEHNR, CDR2 FQNEAQ (reference sequence). The trim removed 5 bases at V and 2 bases at J, leaving 10 bases unmatched. CDR3 bases: TGTGCCAGCAGCACTTGGAACAGGGGGGGAAACACTGAAGCTTTCTTT. Protein sequence: CASSTWNRGGNTEAFF.

The rearrangement links TRBV4-1 to TRBJ2-7; TRBD2 matches at 8 bases. Germline values: CDR1 MGHRA, CDR2 YSYEKL. The CDR3 runs 15 residues. Trimming took 2 bases from V and 2 from J; bases not matched to a gene: 5. CDR3 nucleotide sequence: TGCGCCAGCAGCCAATTCAACGGGGGGGCCTACGAGCAGTACTTC. It is translated as CASSQFNGGAYEQYF.

V gene TRBV10-3 combines with J gene TRBJ2-2; the D is unclear. V was pared by 8 bases and J by 0 bases, with 10 bases between. Germline V lookup: CDR1 ENHRY, CDR2 SYGVKD. This CDR3 contains 14 residues. The CDR3 is CAIGGHANTGELFF. The CDR3 nucleotides are TGTGCCATCGGTGGGCACGCGAACACCGGGGAGCTGTTTTTT.

The chain joins TRBV6-1 to TRBJ2-7; a weak D match, TRBD2 (6 bases). V was trimmed by 5 bases and J by 4 bases, leaving 15 bases between them. CDR1 MNHNS and CDR2 SASEGT come from the germline V gene. This CDR3 comprises 14 residues. The CDR3 nucleotides are TGTGCCAGCAGTATGGTCTTGGAGGGGTACGAGCAGTACTTC. It translates to CASSMVLEGYEQYF.

J is TRBJ2-7 and V is TRBV7-9; D not certain. The V end was cut by 0 bases, the J end by 5 bases, with 8 bases between. In germline, CDR1 is SEHNR, CDR2 FQNEAQ (reference sequence). This CDR3 has 13 amino acids. CDR3 DNA: TGTGCCAGCAGCTTAGCGCTAAGTGACGAGCAGTACTTC. Translated: CASSLALSDEQYF. Full variable domain (rest looked up from reference TRBV7-9 and TRBJ2-7): DTGVSQNPRHKITKRGQNVTFRCDPISEHNRLYWYRQTLGQGPEFLTYFQNEAQLEKSRLLSDRFSAERPKGSFSTLEIQRTEQGDSAMYLCASSLALSDEQYFGPGTRLTVT.

The chain combines TRBV7-9 with TRBJ1-5; TRBD1 matches 8 bases. This CDR3 spans 14 amino acids. The V gene's germline CDR1 is SEHNR and CDR2 FQNEAQ (reference sequence). Trimming took 3 bases from V and 4 from J; bases not matched to a gene: 2. CDR3 residues: CASSLTGENQPQHF. CDR3 coding DNA: TGTGCCAGCAGCTTGACAGGGGAGAATCAGCCCCAGCATTTT.

The chain joins TRBV15 to TRBJ1-5; D is perhaps TRBD1 (5 bases). Germline CDR1 LNHNV, CDR2 YYDKDF (reference sequence). The CDR3 length is 17 residues. V was shortened by 1 base and J by 2 bases, with 15 bases between the two germline ends. Here the CDR3 DNA reads TGTGCCACCAGCAGAGGTTCAGGGCTGGCGGGCAATCAGCCCCAGCATTTT. It is translated as CATSRGSGLAGNQPQHF.

The rearrangement joins TRBV6-5 to TRBJ2-3; TRBD1 agrees at 7 bases. J gave up 5 bases and V 6 bases, and 2 bases lay outside the gene matches. This CDR3 is 12 amino acids long. Germline V CDR1 and CDR2: MNHEY, SVGAGI. This chain's CDR3 is CASSSGGDTQYF. The CDR3 DNA reads TGTGCCAGCAGCTCAGGGGGAGATACGCAGTATTTT.

The chain links TRBV5-4 to TRBJ2-1; 13 positions match TRBD2. The V and J ends lost 3 bases and 10 bases, in that order; junction bases with no gene match: 7. CDR1 and CDR2 from the germline V gene are SGHNT and YYREEE (reference sequence). The CDR3 has 15 amino acids. The CDR3 sequence: CASSSGLAGAGEQFF. As DNA, the CDR3 is TGTGCCAGCAGCTCAGGACTAGCGGGGGCCGGGGAGCAGTTCTTC.

The rearrangement uses TRBV5-5 and TRBJ2-7, with 7 bases matching TRBD1. V dropped 4 bases and J dropped 5; count of bases not matched to a gene: 15. The CDR3 covers 16 residues. Per the germline V gene, CDR1 is SGHKS and CDR2 is YYEKEE (reference sequence). The CDR3 DNA reads as TGTGCCAGCAGCAACAGACAGGGAGAATTTGAGCACGAGCAGTACTTC. It is translated as CASSNRQGEFEHEQYF.

This chain uses TRBV30 with TRBJ1-1; 9 positions match TRBD1. This CDR3 region has 15 residues. From germline, CDR1 is GTSNPN and CDR2 SVGIG (reference sequence). Losses at the gene ends were 4 bases for V and 5 bases for J; bases not matched to a gene: 11. This CDR3 reads CAWTGTGFTGTEAFF. CDR3 coding DNA: TGTGCCTGGACCGGGACAGGGTTTACGGGTACTGAAGCTTTCTTT.

The V gene is TRBV13, the J gene TRBJ1-6; no reliable D call. Looked up from germline, CDR1 is PRHDT and CDR2 is FYEKMQ (reference sequence). The CDR3 consists of 15 residues. The V gene lost 2 bases and the J gene lost 9 bases, with 14 bases spanning the gap. CDR3: CASSLTGDLSSPLHF. CDR3 sequence (DNA): TGTGCCAGCAGCTTAACCGGAGACCTAAGTTCACCCCTCCACTTT.

The gene calls are TRBV9 and TRBJ2-1; the D gene is possibly TRBD2 (6 bases). The CDR3 loop spans 17 amino acids. Trimming removed 1 base from V and 0 bases from J, with 14 bases in between. The germline V gene has CDR1 SGDLS and CDR2 YYNGEE. CDR3 in amino acids: CASSVPASASSYNEQFF. In DNA, the CDR3 is TGTGCCAGCAGCGTACCGGCTAGCGCGAGCTCCTACAATGAGCAGTTCTTC.

This clone was counted a single time. V is TRBV2 and J is TRBJ2-2; D gene uncertain. This CDR3 comprises 12 residues. CDR1 is SNHLY, CDR2 FYNNEI, per germline. V gave up 10 bases and J gave up 0 bases, with 6 bases separating them. The CDR3 nucleotides read TGTGCCATCCCTTCGAACACCGGGGAGCTGTTTTTT. Its protein is CAIPSNTGELFF. Filled out from reference TRBV2 and TRBJ2-2, the complete variable domain reads EPEVTQTPSHQVTQMGQEVILRCVPISNHLYFYWYRQILGQKVEFLVSFYNNEISEKSEIFDDQFSVERPDGSNFTLKIRSTKLEDSAMYFCAIPSNTGELFFGEGSRLTVL.

The V gene is TRBV7-6, the J gene TRBJ1-1, with D perhaps matching TRBD1 (5 bases). Trimming took off 1 base at V and 4 bases at J, with 7 bases between the two ends. Germline CDR1 SGHVS, CDR2 FNYEAQ. The CDR3 consists of 13 residues. CDR3 sequence: CASSLDQGTEAFF. CDR3 nucleotide sequence: TGTGCCAGCAGCTTAGATCAGGGCACTGAAGCTTTCTTT.

V usage is TRBV5-4 and J usage is TRBJ1-2, with a possible D match to TRBD1 (6 bases). CDR3 length: 14 residues. CDR1 is SGHNT and CDR2 is YYREEE in the germline V gene (reference sequence). V was shortened by 0 bases and J by 4 bases, with 10 bases between the two germline ends. The chain's CDR3 is CASSLAGDPYGYTF. The CDR3 DNA sequence: TGTGCCAGCAGCTTGGCAGGGGACCCCTATGGCTACACCTTC.

CDR3 residues: CASSIGQGSYEQYF. In DNA, the CDR3 is TGTGCCAGTAGTATAGGACAGGGATCCTACGAGCAGTACTTC. This chain joins TRBV19 and TRBJ2-7; TRBD1 matches 7 bases. Germline V gene data show CDR1 as LNHDA and CDR2 as SQIVND (reference sequence). The CDR3 loop spans 14 amino acids. V shed 1 base, J shed 1 base, and the junction held 1 base outside the gene matches. Looking up the rest from reference TRBV19 and TRBJ2-7 gives the full variable domain: DGGITQSPKYLFRKEGQNVTLSCEQNLNHDAMYWYRQDPGQGLRLIYYSQIVNDFQKGDIAEGYSVSREKKESFPLTVTSAQKNPTAFYLCASSIGQGSYEQYFGPGTRLTVT.

This chain connects TRBV11-1 to TRBJ2-5; D possibly corresponds to TRBD2 (7 bases). The CDR3 length is 17 residues. Trimming left V 3 bases short and J 5 bases short, with 22 bases between. In germline, CDR1 is SGHAT, CDR2 FQDESV (reference sequence). The CDR3 bases are TGTGCCAGCAGCTTGTATGGGGGGGGCTCTAAGGGGGAGACCCAGTACTTC. This translates into CASSLYGGGSKGETQYF.

V usage is TRBV5-1 and J usage is TRBJ2-3; D perhaps matches TRBD1 (6 bases). Looked up from germline, CDR1 is SGHRS and CDR2 is YFSETQ. Deletions cut 0 bases from V and 1 base from J, with 6 bases between. The length of the CDR3 is 14 residues. The CDR3 nucleotides are TGCGCCAGCAGCTTGGAGGGGGGCACAGATACGCAGTATTTT. Protein: CASSLEGGTDTQYF.

The gene calls are TRBV27 and TRBJ2-1, with TRBD2 matching over 11 bases. The V gene's germline CDR1 is MNHEY and CDR2 SMNVEV (reference sequence). V trimming: 5 bases; J trimming: 2 bases; junction bases outside the gene matches: 2. The CDR3 runs to 15 residues. The CDR3 is CASSLSGGAYNEQFF. CDR3 coding DNA: TGTGCCAGCAGTCTTAGCGGGGGGGCCTACAATGAGCAGTTCTTC.

The rearrangement uses TRBV6-1 and TRBJ2-3, with 9 nucleotides matching TRBD1. This CDR3 contains 14 residues. J lost 4 bases, V lost 4 bases, and 3 bases had no gene match. Germline V gives CDR1 MNHNS, CDR2 SASEGT. CDR3 DNA sequence: TGTGCCAGCAGTGTGGGACAGGGCGCAGATACGCAGTATTTT. Residues: CASSVGQGADTQYF.

The rearrangement joins TRBV4-1 to TRBJ2-1, with D hard to call. V lost 1 base, J lost 3 bases, and 7 bases lay in between. CDR3 length equals 14 residues. Germline V gene sequence: CDR1 MGHRA, CDR2 YSYEKL. The CDR3 sequence: CASSQGPGYNEQFF. The DNA for the CDR3 is TGCGCCAGCAGCCAAGGCCCGGGCTACAATGAGCAGTTCTTC.